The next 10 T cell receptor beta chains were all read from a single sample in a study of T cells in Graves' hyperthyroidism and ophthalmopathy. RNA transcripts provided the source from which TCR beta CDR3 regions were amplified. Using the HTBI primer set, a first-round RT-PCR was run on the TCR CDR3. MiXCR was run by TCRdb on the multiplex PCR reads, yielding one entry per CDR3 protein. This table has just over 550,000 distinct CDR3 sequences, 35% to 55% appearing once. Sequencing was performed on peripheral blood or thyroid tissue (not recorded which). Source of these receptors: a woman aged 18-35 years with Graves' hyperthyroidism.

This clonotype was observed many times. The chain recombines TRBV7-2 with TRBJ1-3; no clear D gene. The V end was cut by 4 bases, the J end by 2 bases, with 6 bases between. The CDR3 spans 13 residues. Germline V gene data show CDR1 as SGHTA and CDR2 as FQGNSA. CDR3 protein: CASSSTTGNTIYF. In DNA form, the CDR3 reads TGTGCCAGCAGCTCGACCACTGGAAACACCATATATTTT. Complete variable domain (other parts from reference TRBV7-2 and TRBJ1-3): GAGVSQSPSNKVTEKGKDVELRCDPISGHTALYWYRQSLGQGLEFLIYFQGNSAPDKSGLPSDRFSAERTGGSVSTLTIQRTQQEDSAVYLCASSSTTGNTIYFGEGSWLTVV.

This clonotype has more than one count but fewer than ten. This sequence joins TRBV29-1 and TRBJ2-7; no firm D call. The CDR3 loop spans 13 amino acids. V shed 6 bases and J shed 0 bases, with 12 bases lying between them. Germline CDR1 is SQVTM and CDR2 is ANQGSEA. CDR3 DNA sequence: TGCAGCGTCCTACGGACGGTCTCCTACGAGCAGTACTTC. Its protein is CSVLRTVSYEQYF.

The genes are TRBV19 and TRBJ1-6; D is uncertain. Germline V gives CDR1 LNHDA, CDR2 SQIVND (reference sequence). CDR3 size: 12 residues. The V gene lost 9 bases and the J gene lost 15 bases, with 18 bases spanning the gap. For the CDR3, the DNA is TGTGCCAGCAGCCAAGAGGGCGAAATCCTCCACTTT. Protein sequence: CASSQEGEILHF.

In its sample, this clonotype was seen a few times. The CDR3 reads CASSARLAPTTGELFF. CDR3 nucleotide sequence: TGTGCCAGCAGCGCCAGACTAGCGCCTACGACCGGGGAGCTGTTTTTT. The chain has TRBV7-9 and TRBJ2-2; 8 bases map to TRBD2. V lost 5 bases to trimming and J lost 5 bases; unmatched junction nucleotides: 10. Germline CDR1 SEHNR, CDR2 FQNEAQ (reference sequence). The CDR3 is made up of 16 amino acids.

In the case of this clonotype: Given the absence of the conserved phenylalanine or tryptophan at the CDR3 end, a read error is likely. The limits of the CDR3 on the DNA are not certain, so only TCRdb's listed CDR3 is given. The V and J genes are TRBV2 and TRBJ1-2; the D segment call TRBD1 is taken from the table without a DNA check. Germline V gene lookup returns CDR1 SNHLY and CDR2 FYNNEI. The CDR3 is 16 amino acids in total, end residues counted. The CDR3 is CASRVLDRGLTMATPS.

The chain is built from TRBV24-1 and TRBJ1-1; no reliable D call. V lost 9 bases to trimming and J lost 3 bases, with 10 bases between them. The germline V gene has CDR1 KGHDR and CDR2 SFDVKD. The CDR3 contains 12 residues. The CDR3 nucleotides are TGTGCCACCGACCGGGTGGACACTGAAGCTTTCTTT. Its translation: CATDRVDTEAFF.

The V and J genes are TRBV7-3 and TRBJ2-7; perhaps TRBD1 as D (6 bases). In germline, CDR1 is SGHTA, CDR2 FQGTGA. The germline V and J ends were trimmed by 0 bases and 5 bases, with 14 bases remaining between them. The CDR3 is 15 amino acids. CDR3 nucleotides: TGTGCCAGCAGCTTAACTCGAGGGACATCCAACGAGCAGTACTTC. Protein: CASSLTRGTSNEQYF.

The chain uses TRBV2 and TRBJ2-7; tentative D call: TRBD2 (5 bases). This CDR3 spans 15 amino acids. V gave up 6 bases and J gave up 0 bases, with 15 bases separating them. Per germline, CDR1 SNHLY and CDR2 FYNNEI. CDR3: CASSPSSGLSYEQYF. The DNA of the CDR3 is TGTGCCAGCAGCCCTTCGAGCGGCCTCTCCTACGAGCAGTACTTC.

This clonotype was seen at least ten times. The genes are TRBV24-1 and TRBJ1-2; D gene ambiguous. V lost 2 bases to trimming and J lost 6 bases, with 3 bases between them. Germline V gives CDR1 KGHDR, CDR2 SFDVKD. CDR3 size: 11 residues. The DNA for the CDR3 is TGTGCCACCAGTGATTCCCATGGCTACACCTTC. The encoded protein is CATSDSHGYTF.

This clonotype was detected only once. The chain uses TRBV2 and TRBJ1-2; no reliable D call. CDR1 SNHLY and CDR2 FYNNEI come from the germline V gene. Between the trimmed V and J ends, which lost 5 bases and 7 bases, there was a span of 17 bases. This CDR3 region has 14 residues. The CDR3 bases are TGTGCCAGCAGTTTAGACCTGTCGGGGTTTGGCTACACCTTC. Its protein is CASSLDLSGFGYTF.